These 20 T cell receptor beta chains were all obtained from the same sample, sequenced in a study of metastatic and nonmetastatic thyroid tumors. TCRdb reanalyzed the PCR reads with MiXCR. Of 40,000 to 45,000 clones listed, roughly 3.2% are singletons. Until they underwent thyroid surgery, no patient had received any treatment. Sequenced: blood. These receptors were collected from a female donor with papillary thyroid cancer or a benign thyroid nodule (not recorded which). Some clones in this sample may be carry-over from other donors' samples.

The V and J genes are TRBV25-1 and TRBJ1-1, with 7 bases identical to TRBD1. The germline gives CDR1 MGHDK, CDR2 SYGVNS. Germline trimming cut 1 base from V and 8 bases from J; bases unmatched to any gene: 7. The CDR3 sequence is 14 residues long. The CDR3 is CASSEWGQPAEAFF. The CDR3 bases are TGTGCCAGCAGTGAATGGGGACAGCCAGCCGAAGCTTTCTTT.

CDR3 loop: CASSFSRGGYEQYF. DNA for the CDR3: TGTGCCAGCAGTTTCTCCAGGGGAGGGTACGAGCAGTACTTC. The V call is TRBV27, the J call TRBJ2-7; possibly TRBD2 for D (7 bases). The CDR3 loop spans 14 amino acids. Germline CDR1 reads MNHEY; CDR2 reads SMNVEV (reference sequence). V was clipped by 3 bases and J by 4 bases, with 13 bases between them.

This clone was counted at least ten times. The chain combines TRBV11-2 with TRBJ2-7; TRBD1 matches at 8 bases. This CDR3 is built from 13 residues. CDR1 is SGHAT, CDR2 FQNNGV, per germline. With V trimmed by 5 bases and J by 3 bases, 3 bases remained unmatched. The CDR3 region has the DNA TGTGCCAGCAGCCGACAGGGGTACTACGAGCAGTACTTC. It specifies CASSRQGYYEQYF.

In its sample, this clone was seen many times. The V call is TRBV19, the J call TRBJ1-2; D might be TRBD1 (6 bases). CDR3 size: 13 residues. Germline V gene lookup returns CDR1 LNHDA and CDR2 SQIVND (reference sequence). Trimming stripped 4 bases from V and 7 bases from J, with 13 bases between. CDR3 residues: CASSNDRWSGYTF. CDR3 nucleotides: TGTGCCAGTAGTAACGACAGGTGGAGTGGCTACACCTTC.

The table lists this clone with many counts. The chain carries TRBV6-1 and TRBJ1-6; 10 positions agree with TRBD1. Germline CDR1 and CDR2: MNHNS and SASEGT. V gave up 2 bases and J gave up 7 bases; unmatched junction bases: 2. The CDR3 sequence is 15 residues long. CDR3 sequence reads: CASSESGQGNSPLHF. The CDR3 nucleotides are TGTGCCAGCAGTGAATCGGGACAGGGGAATTCACCCCTCCACTTT.

The chain combines TRBV4-1 with TRBJ1-1, with D possibly being TRBD1 (5 bases). Germline-derived CDR1 and CDR2 are MGHRA and YSYEKL. The CDR3 has 16 residues. The V end was cut by 0 bases, the J end by 1 base, with 12 bases between. The CDR3 loop is CASSQDKYRKNTEAFF. In nucleotides, the CDR3 is TGCGCCAGCAGCCAAGATAAATACAGGAAGAACACTGAAGCTTTCTTT.

As concerns this clone: The CDR3 carries no conserved terminal phenylalanine or tryptophan, so it likely arises from a read error. V is TRBV28 and J is TRBJ2-3, with a weak D call TRBD2 (6 bases). Per the germline V gene, CDR1 is MDHEN and CDR2 is SYDVKM. The CDR3 covers 14 residues. V was clipped by 3 bases and J by 3 bases, with 10 bases between them. The CDR3 bases are TGTGCCAGCAGTTTCGTTGCGGGAACAGATACGCAGTATTAT. Protein: CASSFVAGTDTQYY.

This clone has a single count. The V call is TRBV30, the J call TRBJ1-6, with TRBD1 matching 9 bases. The CDR3 has 15 residues. Per the germline V gene, CDR1 is GTSNPN and CDR2 is SVGIG (reference sequence). After removal of 2 bases from V and 8 bases from J, the junction contained 7 bases not matched to a gene. In DNA, the CDR3 is TGTGCCTGGAGTCCGACAGGGGGGGAGTATTCACCCCTCCACTTT. Encoded protein: CAWSPTGGEYSPLHF.

This clone showed up many times. This rearrangement joins TRBV11-3 to TRBJ2-1, with 11 bases aligning to TRBD2. Trimming took 0 bases from V and 8 from J; bases not matched to a gene: 3. The V gene's germline CDR1 is SGHNT and CDR2 YENEEA. This CDR3 spans 15 amino acids. In nucleotides, the CDR3 is TGTGCCAGCAGCTTAGAACTAGCGGGAGTCCATGAGCAGTTCTTC. Amino acids: CASSLELAGVHEQFF.

The rearrangement joins TRBV7-3 to TRBJ2-1; TRBD2 matches 8 bases. This CDR3 contains 16 residues. J was trimmed by 3 bases and V by 4 bases; bases with no gene match: 8. Germline V gene data show CDR1 as SGHTA and CDR2 as FQGTGA. The CDR3 DNA sequence: TGTGCCAGCAGCTCGATGAGCGGGGGTTACTACAATGAGCAGTTCTTC. Translation: CASSSMSGGYYNEQFF. The full variable domain, its missing parts supplied by reference TRBV7-3 and TRBJ2-1, is GAGVSQTPSNKVTEKGKYVELRCDPISGHTALYWYRQSLGQGPEFLIYFQGTGAADDSGLPNDRFFAVRPEGSVSTLKIQRTERGDSAVYLCASSSMSGGYYNEQFFGPGTRLTVL.

V is TRBV6-1 and J is TRBJ1-4; tentative D call: TRBD1 (5 bases). Trimming shortened V by 3 bases and J by 7 bases, and 9 bases separated the two germline ends. CDR3 length: 13 residues. Germline assignment: CDR1 MNHNS and CDR2 SASEGT. As DNA, the CDR3 is TGTGCCAGCAGTGAGGGGCAGGTTGAAAAACTGTTTTTT. Translating it yields CASSEGQVEKLFF.

The J gene is TRBJ1-4, the V gene TRBV20-1, with 8 bases that match TRBD1. V gave up 6 bases and J gave up 5 bases; unmatched junction bases: 5. The V gene's germline CDR1 is DFQATT and CDR2 SNEGSKA (reference sequence). The CDR3 loop spans 13 amino acids. CDR3 in amino acids: CSAPQGANEKLFF. The CDR3 DNA reads TGCAGTGCCCCCCAGGGGGCGAATGAAAAACTGTTTTTT.

The gene calls are TRBV6-4 and TRBJ2-2; 13 bases align to TRBD2. In germline, CDR1 is MRHNA, CDR2 SNTAGT. The CDR3 is 16 amino acids. Germline trimming cut 0 bases from V and 6 bases from J; bases unmatched to any gene: 1. The chain's CDR3 is CASSDSGLAGPGELFF. The CDR3 region has the DNA TGTGCCAGCAGTGACTCGGGACTAGCGGGGCCCGGGGAGCTGTTTTTT.

The sample holds many counts of this clone. The chain joins TRBV6-1 to TRBJ2-7; D is unclear. Per the germline V gene, CDR1 is MNHNS and CDR2 is SASEGT. V was trimmed by 8 bases and J by 0 bases, leaving 11 bases between them. The CDR3 consists of 13 residues. CDR3 sequence: CASGLASSYEQYF. CDR3 nucleotides: TGTGCCAGCGGTTTGGCCAGCTCCTACGAGCAGTACTTC.

This clone was seen many times. V gene TRBV6-1 combines with J gene TRBJ2-5; D gene ambiguous. The CDR3 extends over 15 amino acids. From germline, CDR1 is MNHNS and CDR2 SASEGT. V gave up 7 bases and J gave up 3 bases, with 18 bases separating them. The CDR3 bases are TGTGCCAGCACCCTTGTGGGCGACTTTAAAGAGACCCAGTACTTC. Translating gives CASTLVGDFKETQYF.

The V call is TRBV27, the J call TRBJ2-1; 10 bases map to TRBD2. The germline CDR1 and CDR2 sequences are MNHEY and SMNVEV (reference sequence). CDR3 length equals 16 residues. The ends lost 1 base at V and 8 bases at J; junction bases unmatched: 8. CDR3 DNA sequence: TGTGCCAGCAGTTTATTATCTAGCGGGAGTTTAGATGAGCAGTTCTTC. Protein product: CASSLLSSGSLDEQFF.

The sample holds many counts of this clone. Distinct nucleotide sequences in the sample also encode this CDR3. The chain is built from TRBV2 and TRBJ1-1; no reliable D call. CDR1 and CDR2 from the germline V gene are SNHLY and FYNNEI. V lost 7 bases and J lost 3, with 18 bases in between. The CDR3 spans 15 residues. The CDR3 region has the DNA TGTGCCAGCAATTTTAGGTCCCCCGAAGACACTGAAGCTTTCTTT. This translates into CASNFRSPEDTEAFF.

The rearrangement joins TRBV11-3 to TRBJ2-1; D might be TRBD2 (5 bases). The germline gives CDR1 SGHNT, CDR2 YENEEA. This CDR3 contains 16 residues. V lost 6 bases, J lost 2 bases, and 17 bases lay in between. This CDR3 reads CASSPHSALPYNEQFF. The CDR3 bases are TGTGCCAGCAGTCCTCATAGCGCACTACCCTACAATGAGCAGTTCTTC.

Within the sample, this clone is medium-sized. V and J are TRBV6-1 and TRBJ2-2; possibly TRBD1 for D (7 bases). V was cut by 11 bases and J by 2 bases, with 12 bases left in between. The CDR3 sequence is 13 residues long. The germline gives CDR1 MNHNS, CDR2 SASEGT. The DNA for the CDR3 is TGTGCCTTCAGGGGGGTAAACACCGGGGAGCTGTTTTTT. This sequence encodes CAFRGVNTGELFF.

This clone has only a few counts. A much larger clone lies one base from this, so it may be a read error. The same CDR3 can be traced to other DNA sequences in this sample. The chain is built from TRBV6-1 and TRBJ2-7; TRBD2 might be the D (5 bases). CDR1 and CDR2 (germline): MNHNS, SASEGT. V was pared by 3 bases and J by 1 base, with 10 bases between. The CDR3 is 14 amino acids. The CDR3 DNA sequence: TGTGCCAGCAGTGATCGGGGAGTATCCTACGAGCAGTACTTC. It is translated as CASSDRGVSYEQYF.